The clone carrying this T cell receptor (beta chain) was found once. Those enrolled, adults aged roughly 18 to 100 years, came from around 24 US areas. Clinical history reported by participants formed the basis on which cohorts were assigned. The sample belongs to a study of blood T cell repertoires in COVID-19. Generated by immunoSEQ multiplex PCR, the TCRdb table keeps only in-frame clones and is missing some. The sample gives 200,000 to 250,000 clones, over 75% of which show up once; 8.5% to 9.5% is in the top ten. From germline, CDR1 is ENHRY and CDR2 SYGVKD. The CDR3 is 13 amino acids. V lost 5 bases and J 0 bases, leaving 8 bases between the germline ends.

The source is a woman aged 50 to 65 with acute COVID-19. The chain is built from TRBV10-3 and TRBJ2-7; D is ambiguous. The specimen sequenced was PBMCs or T cells enriched from blood (not recorded which). The CDR3 loop is CAISTRNSYEQYF. As DNA, the CDR3 is TGTGCCATCAGTACGAGGAACTCCTACGAGCAGTACTTC.